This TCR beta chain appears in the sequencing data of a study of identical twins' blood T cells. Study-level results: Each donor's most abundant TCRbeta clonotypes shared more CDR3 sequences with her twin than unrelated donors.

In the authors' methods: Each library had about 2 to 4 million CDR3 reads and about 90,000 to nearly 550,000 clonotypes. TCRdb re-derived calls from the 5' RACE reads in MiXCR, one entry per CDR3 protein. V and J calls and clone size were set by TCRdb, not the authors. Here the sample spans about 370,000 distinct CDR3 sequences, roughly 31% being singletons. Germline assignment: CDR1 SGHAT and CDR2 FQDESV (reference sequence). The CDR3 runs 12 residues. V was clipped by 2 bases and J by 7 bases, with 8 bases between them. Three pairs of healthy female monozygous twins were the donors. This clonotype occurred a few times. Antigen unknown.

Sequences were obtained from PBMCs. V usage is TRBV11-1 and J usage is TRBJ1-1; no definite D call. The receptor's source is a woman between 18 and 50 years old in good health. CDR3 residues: CASSLSAGEAFF. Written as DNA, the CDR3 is TGTGCCAGCAGCTTAAGTGCGGGTGAAGCTTTCTTT.